These 18 T cell receptor beta chains were all obtained from the same sample, sequenced in a study of shared T cell receptors in the human thymus. Profiling relied on immunoSEQ multiplex PCR, and the TCRdb table lists in-frame clones only, not all of them. The sample includes over 650,000 clones, about 89% of them seen just once. This sample was shared with a second study, whose subject was human thymus T cells.

The sample consisted of thymocytes. Source of these receptors: a boy in the first two years of life with a congenital heart defect.

The sample holds one count of this clone. The chain has TRBV28 and TRBJ2-5; 11 bases line up with TRBD2. Losses at the gene ends were 5 bases for V and 1 base for J; bases not matched to a gene: 6. Germline CDR1 and CDR2: MDHEN and SYDVKM. This CDR3 has 16 amino acids. CDR3 nucleotide sequence: TGTGCCAGCAGTCCGCTAGCGGGGGGCCCCCAAGAGACCCAGTACTTC. Its translation is CASSPLAGGPQETQYF.

This chain links TRBV28 with TRBJ2-5, with D maybe TRBD2 (5 bases). Germline lookup yields CDR1 MDHEN and CDR2 SYDVKM. Deletions cut 6 bases from V and 7 bases from J, with 24 bases between. This CDR3 is built from 16 residues. CDR3 sequence reads: CASRPLGSRRVGTQYF. CDR3 sequence (DNA): TGTGCCAGCAGACCATTGGGGAGCCGACGGGTAGGGACCCAGTACTTC.

V gene TRBV29-1 combines with J gene TRBJ2-2; TRBD2 agrees at 11 bases. The CDR3 totals 14 residues. Germline CDR1 SQVTM, CDR2 ANQGSEA. The V segment lost 2 bases and the J segment 5 bases; nucleotides outside the gene matches: 1. The CDR3 DNA follows: TGCAGCGTTGAACCTAGCGGGAGGACCGGGGAGCTGTTTTTT. Translated, it gives CSVEPSGRTGELFF.

The chain has TRBV5-1 and TRBJ1-2; TRBD1 aligns across 8 bases. Germline loops: CDR1 SGHRS, CDR2 YFSETQ. The V segment lost 7 bases and the J segment 6 bases; nucleotides outside the gene matches: 11. This CDR3 is 14 amino acids long. The CDR3 nucleotides read TGCGCCAGCCCCCTCGACAGGGGAGGCGATGGCTACACCTTC. It encodes CASPLDRGGDGYTF.

The V gene is TRBV19, the J gene TRBJ1-1; 8 nucleotides line up with TRBD1. Germline CDR1 is LNHDA and CDR2 is SQIVND (reference sequence). The CDR3 has 14 amino acids. Trimming removed 7 bases from V and 1 base from J; junction bases left unmatched: 5. CDR3 in DNA: TGTGCCAGTAACCGACAGGGGAGGAACACTGAAGCTTTCTTT. As protein: CASNRQGRNTEAFF.

Only a few counts were recorded for this clone. The V gene is TRBV2, the J gene TRBJ1-5; 8 bases agree with TRBD1. The length of the CDR3 is 18 residues. J lost 5 bases, V lost 6 bases, and 18 bases had no gene match. CDR1 is SNHLY, CDR2 FYNNEI, per germline. CDR3 sequence: CASRVRTGRVWIDQPQHF. The CDR3 coding sequence is TGTGCCAGCAGAGTACGGACAGGGCGGGTATGGATCGATCAGCCCCAGCATTTT.

This sequence joins TRBV7-2 and TRBJ2-6, with 8 bases fitting TRBD1. The V segment lost 5 bases and the J segment 0 bases; nucleotides outside the gene matches: 9. The CDR3 is 18 amino acids. CDR1 is SGHTA, CDR2 FQGNSA, per germline. The CDR3: CASSAGQGGISGANVLTF. The CDR3 coding sequence is TGTGCCAGCAGCGCCGGACAGGGTGGGATCTCTGGGGCCAACGTCCTGACTTTC. The variable domain in full, with the rest retrieved from reference TRBV7-2 and TRBJ2-6, is GAGVSQSPSNKVTEKGKDVELRCDPISGHTALYWYRQSLGQGLEFLIYFQGNSAPDKSGLPSDRFSAERTGGSVSTLTIQRTQQEDSAVYLCASSAGQGGISGANVLTFGAGSRLTVL.

The V and J genes are TRBV7-9 and TRBJ2-5, with D possibly matching TRBD2 (5 bases). The CDR3 runs to 14 residues. V dropped 6 bases and J dropped 2 bases, with 13 bases sitting between them. Germline lookup yields CDR1 SEHNR and CDR2 FQNEAQ (reference sequence). The CDR3 sequence: CASSMSSTQETQYF. The CDR3 nucleotides read TGTGCCAGCAGTATGTCTAGCACGCAAGAGACCCAGTACTTC.

CDR3 in DNA: TGTGCCAGCAACCACCCGGGAAGCCCTGGAACTGAAGCTTTCTTT. Translating gives CASNHPGSPGTEAFF. The chain couples TRBV2 to TRBJ1-1; D is undetermined. Trimming removed 7 bases from V and 5 bases from J, with 20 bases in between. Looked up from germline, CDR1 is SNHLY and CDR2 is FYNNEI. The CDR3 is 15 amino acids.

The V call is TRBV7-2, the J call TRBJ2-1; TRBD2 matches 7 bases. The germline V gene encodes CDR1 SGHTA and CDR2 FQGNSA. Germline trimming cut 5 bases from V and 3 bases from J; bases unmatched to any gene: 13. The CDR3 spans 17 residues. The CDR3 DNA reads as TGTGCCAGCAGCCCCCGACTAGCCCCAGATGGCTACAATGAGCAGTTCTTC. It translates to CASSPRLAPDGYNEQFF.

The chain employs TRBV28 and TRBJ1-4; D is ambiguous. CDR1 and CDR2 (germline): MDHEN, SYDVKM. V lost 4 bases to trimming and J lost 5 bases, with 8 bases between them. There are 13 residues in the CDR3. The CDR3 spells CASSCKQNEKLFF. CDR3 sequence (DNA): TGTGCCAGCAGTTGTAAACAAAATGAAAAACTGTTTTTT.

This clone was found a few times. This chain joins TRBV5-8 and TRBJ1-2; D not certain. This CDR3 spans 19 amino acids. Per germline, CDR1 SGHTS and CDR2 YDEGEE. Trimming left V 7 bases short and J 1 base short, with 29 bases between. In DNA, the CDR3 is TGTGCCAGCTGCGGAAGTGTACCCTGGCTCCCGAACCTTAACTATGGCTACACCTTC. The encoded protein is CASCGSVPWLPNLNYGYTF.

The chain joins TRBV19 to TRBJ2-7, with 7 bases lining up with TRBD1. Trimming took 3 bases from V and 4 from J; bases not matched to a gene: 9. There are 15 residues in the CDR3. Germline V lookup: CDR1 LNHDA, CDR2 SQIVND (reference sequence). Here the CDR3 DNA reads TGTGCCAGTAGTATCCGGACAGGATGGGCGTACGAGCAGTACTTC. This translates into CASSIRTGWAYEQYF.

A single count supports this clone. V gene TRBV28 combines with J gene TRBJ2-7; 9 nucleotides agree with TRBD1. Germline lookup yields CDR1 MDHEN and CDR2 SYDVKM. V lost 5 bases to trimming and J lost 2 bases; unmatched junction nucleotides: 7. The CDR3 is 15 amino acids. CDR3 region: CASSPRDRVPYEQYF. In DNA form, the CDR3 reads TGTGCCAGCAGTCCCCGGGACAGGGTGCCCTACGAGCAGTACTTC.

The chain has TRBV29-1 and TRBJ2-7, with 7 bases matching TRBD2. Germline loops: CDR1 SQVTM, CDR2 ANQGSEA. With V trimmed by 2 bases and J by 0 bases, 7 bases remained unmatched. The CDR3 has 15 amino acids. The CDR3 region is CSVETTAGVSYEQYF. For the CDR3, the DNA is TGCAGCGTTGAAACTACCGCGGGGGTCTCCTACGAGCAGTACTTC.

This chain links TRBV29-1 with TRBJ2-1; D is unresolved. CDR1 is SQVTM, CDR2 ANQGSEA, per germline. The CDR3 runs 13 residues. V was cut by 3 bases and J by 1 base, with 7 bases left in between. The CDR3 is CSVDSKSYNEQFF. CDR3 DNA sequence: TGCAGCGTTGATAGCAAGTCCTACAATGAGCAGTTCTTC.

The rearrangement joins TRBV2 to TRBJ1-2; 10 nucleotides align to TRBD1. This CDR3 has 16 residues. After removal of 2 bases from V and 8 bases from J, the junction contained 11 bases not matched to a gene. Germline V gene data show CDR1 as SNHLY and CDR2 as FYNNEI. CDR3 coding DNA: TGTGCCAGCAGTGAACATCGACAGGGGGCGTTGAGGGGCTACACCTTC. Translated: CASSEHRQGALRGYTF.

The chain carries TRBV6-4 and TRBJ2-3, with 8 bases that match TRBD2. Germline V gene data show CDR1 as MRHNA and CDR2 as SNTAGT. This CDR3 spans 14 amino acids. Germline trimming cut 3 bases from V and 3 bases from J; bases unmatched to any gene: 2. CDR3 in DNA: TGTGCCAGCAGTGAGACTAGCGTTACAGATACGCAGTATTTT. As protein: CASSETSVTDTQYF.